This T cell receptor (beta chain) was retrieved from a study of CD8 T cells in Susac syndrome. With random hexamers, about 0.5 to 1 ug RNA was reverse transcribed. TCRdb analysed the immunoSEQ multiplex PCR reads with MiXCR anew, one entry per CDR3 protein. The table records about 100,000 distinct CDR3 sequences, about 95% of them present only once. Germline loops: CDR1 ENHRY, CDR2 SYGVKD. The V and J ends lost 8 bases and 3 bases, in that order; junction bases with no gene match: 6. This CDR3 is built from 14 residues. Sequenced material: CD8+ T cells from PBMCs. This receptor was taken from a human donor with Susac syndrome. The chain employs TRBV10-3 and TRBJ1-5, with 8 bases matching TRBD1. For the CDR3, the DNA is TGTGCCATCGGAAGGACAGGGACCAATCAGCCCCAGCATTTT. This encodes CAIGRTGTNQPQHF.